This T cell receptor (beta chain) was found in a study of identical twins. The study, taken as a whole, reports: Because invariant MAIT and iNKT cells could be present, zero-insertion analyses could be partly confounded. Conclusions relied on cross-sectional statistical analysis, not following the same donors. Out-of-frame alpha sequences common to twins exhibited an excess of low generation probability.

The CDR3 consists of 17 residues. V lost 0 bases and J lost 6; bases outside the gene matches: 9. From germline, CDR1 is MNHEY and CDR2 SVGAGI. cDNA molecules carried unique molecular identifiers, and template switching added a universal primer site. One entry per CDR3 protein results from TCRdb running MiXCR on the 5' RACE reads. The table records about 490,000 distinct CDR3 sequences, 13% to 15% of them present only once. In regard to this clonotype: The antigen remains undetermined.

These same records also appear under a second study, on yellow fever vaccine responses in identical twins.

The source of this sequence is a woman younger than 30 in good health. This sequence joins TRBV6-5 and TRBJ2-2; 8 bases map to TRBD2. Material: CD4+ T cells sorted from blood. The CDR3 nucleotides are TGTGCCAGCAGTTACTCGAGAGCGGGGGCTAGAGCCGGGGAGCTGTTTTTT. It translates to CASSYSRAGARAGELFF.